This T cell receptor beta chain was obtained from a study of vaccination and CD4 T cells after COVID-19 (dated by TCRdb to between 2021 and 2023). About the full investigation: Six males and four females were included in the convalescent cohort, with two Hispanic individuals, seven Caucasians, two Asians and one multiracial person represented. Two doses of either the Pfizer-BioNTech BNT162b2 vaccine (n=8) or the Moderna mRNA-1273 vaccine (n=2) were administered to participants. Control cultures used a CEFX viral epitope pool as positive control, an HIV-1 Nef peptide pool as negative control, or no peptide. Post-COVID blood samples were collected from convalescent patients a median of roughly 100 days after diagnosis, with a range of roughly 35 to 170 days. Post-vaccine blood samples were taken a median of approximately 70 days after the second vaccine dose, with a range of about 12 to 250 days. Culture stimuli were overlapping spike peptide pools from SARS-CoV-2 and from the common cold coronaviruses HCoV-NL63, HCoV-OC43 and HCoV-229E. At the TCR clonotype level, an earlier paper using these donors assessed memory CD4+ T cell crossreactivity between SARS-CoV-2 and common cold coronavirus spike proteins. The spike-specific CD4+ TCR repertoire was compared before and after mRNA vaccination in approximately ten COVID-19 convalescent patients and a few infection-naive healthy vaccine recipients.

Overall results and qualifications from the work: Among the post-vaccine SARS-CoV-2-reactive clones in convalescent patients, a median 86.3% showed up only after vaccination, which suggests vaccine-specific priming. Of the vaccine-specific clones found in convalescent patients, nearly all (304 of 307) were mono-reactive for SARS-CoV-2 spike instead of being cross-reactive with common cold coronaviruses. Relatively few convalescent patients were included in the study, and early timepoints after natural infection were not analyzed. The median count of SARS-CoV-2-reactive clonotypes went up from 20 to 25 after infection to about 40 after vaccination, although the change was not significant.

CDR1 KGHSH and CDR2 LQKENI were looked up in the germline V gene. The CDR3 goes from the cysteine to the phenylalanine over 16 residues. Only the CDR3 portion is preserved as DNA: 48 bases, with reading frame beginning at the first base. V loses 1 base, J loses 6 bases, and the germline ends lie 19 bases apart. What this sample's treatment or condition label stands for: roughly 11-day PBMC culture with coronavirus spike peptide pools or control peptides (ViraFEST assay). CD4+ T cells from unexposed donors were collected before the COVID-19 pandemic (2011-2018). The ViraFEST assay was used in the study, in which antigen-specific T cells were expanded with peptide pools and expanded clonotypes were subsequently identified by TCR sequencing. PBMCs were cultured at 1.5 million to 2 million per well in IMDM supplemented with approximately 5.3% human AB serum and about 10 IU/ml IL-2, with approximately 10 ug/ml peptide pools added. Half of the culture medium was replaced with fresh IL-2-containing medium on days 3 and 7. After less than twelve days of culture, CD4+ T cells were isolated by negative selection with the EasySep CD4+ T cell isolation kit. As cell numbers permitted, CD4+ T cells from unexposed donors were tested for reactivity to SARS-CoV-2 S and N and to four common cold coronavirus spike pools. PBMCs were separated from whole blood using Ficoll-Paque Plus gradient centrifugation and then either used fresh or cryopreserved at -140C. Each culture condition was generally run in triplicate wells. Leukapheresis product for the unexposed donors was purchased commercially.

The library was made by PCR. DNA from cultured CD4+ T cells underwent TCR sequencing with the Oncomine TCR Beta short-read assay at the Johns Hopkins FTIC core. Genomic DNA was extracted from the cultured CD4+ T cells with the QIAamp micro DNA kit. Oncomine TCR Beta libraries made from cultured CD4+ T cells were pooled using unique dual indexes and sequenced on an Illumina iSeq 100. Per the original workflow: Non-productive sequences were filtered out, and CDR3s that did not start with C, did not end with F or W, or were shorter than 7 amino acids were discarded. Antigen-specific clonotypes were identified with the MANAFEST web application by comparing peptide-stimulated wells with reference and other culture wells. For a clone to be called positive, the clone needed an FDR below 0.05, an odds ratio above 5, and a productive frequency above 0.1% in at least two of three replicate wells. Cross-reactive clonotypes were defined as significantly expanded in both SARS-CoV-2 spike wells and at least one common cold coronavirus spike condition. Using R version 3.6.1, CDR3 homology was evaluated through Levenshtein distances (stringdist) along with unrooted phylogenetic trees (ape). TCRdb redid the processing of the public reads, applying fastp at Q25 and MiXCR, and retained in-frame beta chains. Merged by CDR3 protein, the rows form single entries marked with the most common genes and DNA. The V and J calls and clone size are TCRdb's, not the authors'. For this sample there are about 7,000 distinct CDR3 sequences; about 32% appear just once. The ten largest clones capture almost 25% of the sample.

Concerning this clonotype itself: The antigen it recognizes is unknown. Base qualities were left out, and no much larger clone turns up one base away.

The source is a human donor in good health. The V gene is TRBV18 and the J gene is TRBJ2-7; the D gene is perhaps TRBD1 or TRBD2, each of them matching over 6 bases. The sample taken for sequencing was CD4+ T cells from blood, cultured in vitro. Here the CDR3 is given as CASSPLAGHSPSEQYF. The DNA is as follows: TGTGCCAGCTCACCACTCGCGGGACATTCTCCTAGCGAGCAGTACTTC. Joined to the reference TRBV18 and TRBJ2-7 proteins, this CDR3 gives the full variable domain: NAGVMQNPRHLVRRRGQEARLRCSPMKGHSHVYWYRQLPEEGLKFMVYLQKENIIDESGMPKERFSAEFPKEGPSILRIQQVVRGDSAAYFCASSPLAGHSPSEQYFGPGTRLTVT.